This is a list of T cell receptor beta chains from one sample in a study of identifying expanded T cells in peripheral blood. This table comes from immunoSEQ multiplex PCR, and its TCRdb copy is limited to in-frame clones, with some not included. The table records around 75,000 clones, roughly 90% of them present only once. The sequencing sample was made of blood. Receptors were obtained from a person aged 18 to 70 in good health. CDR3s include the opening cysteine and the closing phenylalanine or tryptophan.

V: TRBV5-1
CDR3: CASSTPEGYEQYF

V: TRBV6-5
CDR3: CASSYGQGAPGDGYTF

V: TRBV6-5
CDR3: CASSYSIGQVGYEQYF

V: TRBV5-1
CDR3: CASSSTGGYGYTF

V: TRBV30
CDR3: CAWNADRTGAGSPLHF

V: TRBV18
CDR3: CASSPSGGSEQYF

V: TRBV4-1
CDR3: CASSQGFRDRGNSNYGYTF

V: TRBV4-1
CDR3: CASSQVGEGKTEAFF

V: TRBV20-1
CDR3: CSARGQGLQYF

V: TRBV7-7
CDR3: CASSLGSGNGDNEQFF

V: TRBV6-4
CDR3: CASSPGLAGVGEQFF

V: TRBV28
CDR3: CASGWTPELPQETQYF

V: TRBV9
CDR3: CASSPRSGGVETQYF

V: TRBV29-1
CDR3: CSVDRGLDEQFF

V: TRBV6-1
CDR3: CASSEEGIRYEQYF

V: TRBV19
CDR3: CASSVDKQTQETQYF

V: TRBV6-1
CDR3: CASRLARDEAFF

V: TRBV18
CDR3: CASSPGVSSGNTIYF

V: TRBV27
CDR3: CASRTSGYNTGELFF

V: TRBV6-1
CDR3: CASSASTGPNYGYTF

V: TRBV5-4
CDR3: CASSLGPGSYEQYF

V: TRBV7-2
CDR3: CASSLGPAGGYNEQFF

V: TRBV28
CDR3: CASSLTSGASYEQYF

V: TRBV14
CDR3: CASSQFAGAADGYTF

V: TRBV29-1
CDR3: CSVGTLRGTGMSVTEAFF

V: TRBV19
CDR3: CASSKIGQGHSPLHF

V: TRBV7-2
CDR3: CASSSLTSTETQYF

V: TRBV5-1
CDR3: CASSPMTGGNTEAFF

V: TRBV7-6
CDR3: CASSLGWGGPNEKLFF

V: TRBV5-1
CDR3: CASSLDDSPYYGYTF

V: TRBV10-3
CDR3: CASSEAPYNEQFF

V: TRBV9
CDR3: CASSGTGVEQYF

V: TRBV6-1
CDR3: CASSLKQGSSQPQHF

V: TRBV6-1
CDR3: CASSEASGTAWDIQYF

V: TRBV29-1
CDR3: CSVDGTRAGGSLQFF

V: TRBV7-3
CDR3: CASSLTSGSSYGELFF

V: TRBV6-1
CDR3: CATFDPTLASEQYF

V: TRBV28
CDR3: CASSYGTGGGGNQPQHF

V: TRBV7-6
CDR3: CASSLNTGGNTEAFF

V: TRBV6-5
CDR3: CAGPVYEQYF

V: TRBV13
CDR3: CASSLGVGARYYEQYF

V: TRBV19
CDR3: CASSIRTGYEQYF

V: TRBV7-2
CDR3: CASSRTLLGSTDTQYF

V: TRBV7-8
CDR3: CASSFDLGGEKLFF

V: TRBV4-3
CDR3: CASSQDHMGGYEAFF

V: TRBV4-3
CDR3: CASSQEGGVSTDTQYF

V: TRBV6-5
CDR3: CASGKGRLSGNTIYF

V: TRBV13
CDR3: CASSFGMNTEAFF

V: TRBV10-3
CDR3: CAISDSGSSYNEQFF

V: TRBV2
CDR3: CASSEALRTGGIF

V: TRBV10-3
CDR3: CAISEREGGNTEAFF

V: TRBV9
CDR3: CASSEAGTSTYEQYF

V: TRBV7-2
CDR3: CASSLEGSVVNEQFF

V: TRBV7-8
CDR3: CASRPTSGGHNEQFF

V: TRBV2
CDR3: CASSEEQEGPQHF

V: TRBV9
CDR3: CASSTGNDEQYF

V: TRBV9
CDR3: CASSESSSGEAFF